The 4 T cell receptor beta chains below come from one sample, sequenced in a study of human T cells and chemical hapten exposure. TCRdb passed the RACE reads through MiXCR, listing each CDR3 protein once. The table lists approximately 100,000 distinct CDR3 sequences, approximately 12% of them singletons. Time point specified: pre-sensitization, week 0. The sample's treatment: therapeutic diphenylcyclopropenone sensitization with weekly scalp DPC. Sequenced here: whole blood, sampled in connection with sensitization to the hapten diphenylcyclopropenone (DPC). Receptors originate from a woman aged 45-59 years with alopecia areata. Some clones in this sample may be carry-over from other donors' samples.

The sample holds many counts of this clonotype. The CDR3 DNA reads TGCAGTGCTAGAGACGGCTGGGGAGGATACACTGAAGCTTTCTTT. Amino acid sequence: CSARDGWGGYTEAFF. The gene calls are TRBV20-1 and TRBJ1-1, with D unresolved. The CDR3 spans 15 residues. The V gene's germline CDR1 is DFQATT and CDR2 SNEGSKA (reference sequence). V was cut by 0 bases and J by 3 bases, with 14 bases left in between.

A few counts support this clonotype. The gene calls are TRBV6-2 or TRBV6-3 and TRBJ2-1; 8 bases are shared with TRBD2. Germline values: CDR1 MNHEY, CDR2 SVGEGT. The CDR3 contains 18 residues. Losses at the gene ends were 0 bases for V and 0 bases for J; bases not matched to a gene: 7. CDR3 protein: CASSYSPRAGGSYNEQFF. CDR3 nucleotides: TGTGCCAGCAGTTACTCGCCGAGGGCGGGGGGCTCCTACAATGAGCAGTTCTTC.

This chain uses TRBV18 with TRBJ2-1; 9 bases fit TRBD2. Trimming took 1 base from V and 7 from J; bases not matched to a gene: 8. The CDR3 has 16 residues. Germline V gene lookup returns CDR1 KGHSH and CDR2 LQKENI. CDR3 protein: CASSPLIAGEGNEQFF. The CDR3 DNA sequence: TGTGCCAGCTCACCACTGATAGCGGGGGAGGGGAATGAGCAGTTCTTC. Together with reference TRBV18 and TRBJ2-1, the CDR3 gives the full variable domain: NAGVMQNPRHLVRRRGQEARLRCSPMKGHSHVYWYRQLPEEGLKFMVYLQKENIIDESGMPKERFSAEFPKEGPSILRIQQVVRGDSAAYFCASSPLIAGEGNEQFFGPGTRLTVL.

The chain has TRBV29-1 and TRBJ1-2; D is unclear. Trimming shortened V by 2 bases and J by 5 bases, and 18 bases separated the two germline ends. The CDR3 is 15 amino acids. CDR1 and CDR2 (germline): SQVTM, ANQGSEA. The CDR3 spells CSVESLARERYGYTF. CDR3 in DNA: TGCAGCGTTGAATCGTTAGCAAGGGAACGATATGGCTACACCTTC.